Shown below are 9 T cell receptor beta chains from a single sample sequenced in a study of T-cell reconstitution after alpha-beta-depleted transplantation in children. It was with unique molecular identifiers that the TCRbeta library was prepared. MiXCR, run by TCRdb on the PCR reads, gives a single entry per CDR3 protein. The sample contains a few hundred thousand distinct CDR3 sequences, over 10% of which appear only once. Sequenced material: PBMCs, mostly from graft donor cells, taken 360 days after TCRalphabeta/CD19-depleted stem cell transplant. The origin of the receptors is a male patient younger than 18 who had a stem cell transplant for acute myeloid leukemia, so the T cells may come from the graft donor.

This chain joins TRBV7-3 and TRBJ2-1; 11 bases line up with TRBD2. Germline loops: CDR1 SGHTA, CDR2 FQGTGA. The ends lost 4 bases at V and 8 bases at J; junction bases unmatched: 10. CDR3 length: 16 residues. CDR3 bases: TGTGCCAGCAGCTCCGGTACTAGCGGGAGTCTCGATGAGCAGTTCTTC. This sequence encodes CASSSGTSGSLDEQFF.

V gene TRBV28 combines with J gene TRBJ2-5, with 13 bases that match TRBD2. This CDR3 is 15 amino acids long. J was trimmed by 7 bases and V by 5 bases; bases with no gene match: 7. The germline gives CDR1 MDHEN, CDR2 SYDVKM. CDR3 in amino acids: CASSPPGLAGRTQYF. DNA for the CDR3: TGTGCCAGCAGTCCTCCGGGACTAGCGGGGCGGACCCAGTACTTC.

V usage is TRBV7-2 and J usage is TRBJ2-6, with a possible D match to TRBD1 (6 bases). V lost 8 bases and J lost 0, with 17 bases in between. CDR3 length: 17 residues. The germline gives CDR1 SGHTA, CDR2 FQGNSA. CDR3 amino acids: CASLARGLYSGANVLTF. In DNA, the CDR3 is TGTGCCAGCTTAGCGAGGGGGTTATACTCTGGGGCCAACGTCCTGACTTTC.

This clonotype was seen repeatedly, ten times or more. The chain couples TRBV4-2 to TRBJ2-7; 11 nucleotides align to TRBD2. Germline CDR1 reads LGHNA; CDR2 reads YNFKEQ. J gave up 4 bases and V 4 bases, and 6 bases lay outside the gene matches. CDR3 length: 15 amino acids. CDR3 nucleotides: TGTGCCAGCAGCCTACCGACTAGCGGGAAGTACGAGCAGTACTTC. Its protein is CASSLPTSGKYEQYF.

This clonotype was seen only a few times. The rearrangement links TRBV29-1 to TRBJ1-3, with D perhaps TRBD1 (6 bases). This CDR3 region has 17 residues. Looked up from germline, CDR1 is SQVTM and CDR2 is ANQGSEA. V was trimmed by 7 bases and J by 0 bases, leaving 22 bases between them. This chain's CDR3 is CSALIPIRGLSGNTIYF. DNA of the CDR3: TGCAGCGCCCTCATACCCATCAGGGGTCTCTCTGGAAACACCATATATTTT.

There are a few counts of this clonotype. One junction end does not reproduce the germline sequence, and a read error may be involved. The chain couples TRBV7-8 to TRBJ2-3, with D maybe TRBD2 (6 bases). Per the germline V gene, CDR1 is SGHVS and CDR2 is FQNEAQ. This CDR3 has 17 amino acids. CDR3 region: CASSVAYGGEDPDTQYF. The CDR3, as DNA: TGTGCCAGCAGCGTAGCGTACGGAGGGGAGGATCCAGATACGCAGTATTTT.

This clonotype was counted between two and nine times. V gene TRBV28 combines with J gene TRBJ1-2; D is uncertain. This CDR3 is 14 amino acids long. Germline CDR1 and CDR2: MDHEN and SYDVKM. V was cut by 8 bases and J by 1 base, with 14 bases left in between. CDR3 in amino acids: CASLLGGVNYGYTF. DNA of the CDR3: TGTGCCAGCCTCCTAGGTGGAGTTAACTATGGCTACACCTTC.

In DNA, the CDR3 is TGCAGCGTCGGGGGGAGATTGGCCTACAATGAGCAGTTCTTC. This translates into CSVGGRLAYNEQFF. V and J are TRBV29-1 and TRBJ2-1, with TRBD2 matching 7 bases. The CDR3 is made up of 14 amino acids. Losses at the gene ends were 6 bases for V and 2 bases for J; bases not matched to a gene: 7. Germline lookup yields CDR1 SQVTM and CDR2 ANQGSEA.

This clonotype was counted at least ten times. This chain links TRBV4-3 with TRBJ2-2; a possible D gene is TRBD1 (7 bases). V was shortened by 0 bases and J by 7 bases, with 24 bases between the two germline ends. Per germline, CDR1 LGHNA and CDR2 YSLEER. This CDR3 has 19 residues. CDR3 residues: CASSQDGGVQGLSGGELFF. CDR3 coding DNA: TGCGCCAGCAGCCAAGATGGAGGGGTACAGGGGCTTTCAGGCGGGGAGCTGTTTTTT.